The 18 T cell receptor beta chains below all came from one sample that was sequenced in a study of blood T cell repertoires in COVID-19. TCRdb's copy holds only in-frame clones and misses some; the assay was immunoSEQ multiplex PCR. The profile shows roughly 150,000 clones, 82% of them singletons. What was sequenced was peripheral blood. These receptors all stem from a woman older than 75 with acute or convalescent COVID-19.

The chain has TRBV5-4 and TRBJ1-3, with unresolved D. The V gene's germline CDR1 is SGHNT and CDR2 YYREEE (reference sequence). Trimming removed 0 bases from V and 0 bases from J, with 7 bases in between. This CDR3 has 15 residues. CDR3 bases: TGTGCCAGCAGCTTGGGACTTGCCTCTGGAAACACCATATATTTT. As protein: CASSLGLASGNTIYF.

The rearrangement uses TRBV19 and TRBJ1-2; 8 nucleotides line up with TRBD1. V lost 6 bases to trimming and J lost 5 bases; unmatched junction nucleotides: 8. Germline V gene sequence: CDR1 LNHDA, CDR2 SQIVND (reference sequence). The CDR3 covers 14 residues. Here the CDR3 reads CASSSTGQDYGYTF. The CDR3, as DNA: TGTGCCAGTAGCTCAACGGGACAGGATTATGGCTACACCTTC.

This chain connects TRBV5-4 to TRBJ1-1; D remains unclear. Germline assignment: CDR1 SGHNT and CDR2 YYREEE (reference sequence). This CDR3 is built from 13 residues. The V end lost 0 bases, the J end lost 2 bases, and 5 bases lay between the germline ends. This CDR3 is CASSLGLNTEAFF. The CDR3 DNA sequence: TGTGCCAGCAGCTTGGGGCTCAACACTGAAGCTTTCTTT.

This chain's CDR3 is CASGLSRSSGNTIYF. As DNA, the CDR3 is TGTGCCAGCGGATTAAGTAGGAGCTCTGGAAACACCATATATTTT. The chain couples TRBV3-1 (or the pseudogene TRBV3-2) to TRBJ1-3; D not resolved. The V end was cut by 8 bases, the J end by 0 bases, with 14 bases between. This CDR3 is built from 15 residues. Germline V lookup: CDR1 LGHDT, CDR2 YNNKEL (reference sequence).

The genes are TRBV18 and TRBJ1-4; 7 bases match TRBD1. The CDR3 spans 15 residues. CDR1 and CDR2 (germline): KGHSH, LQKENI. V lost 6 bases and J lost 5; bases outside the gene matches: 9. Here the CDR3 DNA reads TGTGCCAGCTCTCGGCAGACAGGGAAAAATGAAAAACTGTTTTTT. This codes for CASSRQTGKNEKLFF.

J is TRBJ2-1 and V is TRBV27; 10 bases line up with TRBD2. The CDR3 length is 16 residues. Germline CDR1 is MNHEY and CDR2 is SMNVEV (reference sequence). The V segment lost 6 bases and the J segment 5 bases; nucleotides outside the gene matches: 10. The CDR3 DNA follows: TGTGCCAGCAGGGGAATAGCGGGGGGTCTAAACAATGAGCAGTTCTTC. Amino acid sequence: CASRGIAGGLNNEQFF.

This chain uses TRBV7-9 with TRBJ2-3; D uncertain. Trimming cost V 5 bases and J 5 bases, with 8 bases left between them. The CDR3 sequence is 12 residues long. From germline, CDR1 is SEHNR and CDR2 FQNEAQ (reference sequence). The CDR3 loop reads CASSHIKDTQYF. The CDR3, as DNA: TGTGCCAGCAGCCACATAAAAGATACGCAGTATTTT.

There are a few counts of this clone. The V and J genes are TRBV7-9 and TRBJ2-5; 9 nucleotides agree with TRBD1. This CDR3 spans 17 amino acids. V lost 2 bases to trimming and J lost 2 bases; unmatched junction nucleotides: 9. Germline V gene data show CDR1 as SEHNR and CDR2 as FQNEAQ (reference sequence). CDR3 coding DNA: TGTGCCAGCAGCTTATTTCGGACAGGGGAATCACAAGAGACCCAGTACTTC. It codes for CASSLFRTGESQETQYF.

V gene TRBV24-1 combines with J gene TRBJ2-1; D gene uncertain. This CDR3 has 16 amino acids. Trimming took 0 bases from V and 4 from J, leaving 12 bases between them. Germline CDR1 reads KGHDR; CDR2 reads SFDVKD. The CDR3 nucleotides read TGTGCCACCAGTGATTTGGGTAGCCCTCCGTACAATGAGCAGTTCTTC. Encoded protein: CATSDLGSPPYNEQFF.

The chain has TRBV14 and TRBJ1-1, with a possible D match to TRBD1 (6 bases). The CDR3 totals 13 residues. With 9 bases removed from V and 0 bases from J, the gap between germline ends came to 11 bases. Germline V gene sequence: CDR1 SGHDN, CDR2 FVKESK. Here the CDR3 DNA reads TGTGCCAGTAATAGGGGGATGAACACTGAAGCTTTCTTT. Protein sequence: CASNRGMNTEAFF.

The rearrangement links TRBV24-1 to TRBJ1-1; a weak D match, TRBD1 (6 bases). Germline lookup yields CDR1 KGHDR and CDR2 SFDVKD. The CDR3 runs 13 residues. Deletions cut 4 bases from V and 7 bases from J, with 12 bases between. CDR3 in DNA: TGTGCCACCAGTGACAGGGGACGCAGTGAAGCTTTCTTT. It encodes CATSDRGRSEAFF.

The chain is built from TRBV28 and TRBJ2-5; perhaps TRBD2 as D (6 bases). Germline CDR1 MDHEN, CDR2 SYDVKM. The CDR3 has 13 residues. V lost 2 bases and J 5 bases, leaving 9 bases between the germline ends. The CDR3 coding sequence is TGTGCCAGCAGTTTACTAGCGTGGGAGACCCAGTACTTC. Its translation: CASSLLAWETQYF. Together with reference TRBV28 and TRBJ2-5, the CDR3 gives the full variable domain: DVKVTQSSRYLVKRTGEKVFLECVQDMDHENMFWYRQDPGLGLRLIYFSYDVKMKEKGDIPEGYSVSREKKERFSLILESASTNQTSMYLCASSLLAWETQYFGPGTRLLVL.

The chain couples TRBV5-1 to TRBJ2-7, with TRBD1 matching over 10 bases. The V and J ends lost 2 bases and 4 bases, in that order; junction bases with no gene match: 3. The CDR3 totals 14 residues. Germline values: CDR1 SGHRS, CDR2 YFSETQ. The CDR3 sequence: CASSFGQGVYEQYF. CDR3 coding DNA: TGCGCCAGCAGCTTCGGACAGGGGGTATACGAGCAGTACTTC. Using reference TRBV5-1 and TRBJ2-7 for the parts outside the CDR3, the full variable domain is KAGVTQTPRYLIKTRGQQVTLSCSPISGHRSVSWYQQTPGQGLQFLFEYFSETQRNKGNFPGRFSGRQFSNSRSEMNVSTLELGDSALYLCASSFGQGVYEQYFGPGTRLTVT.

The chain combines TRBV7-9 with TRBJ2-7, with a weak D call TRBD2 (5 bases). In germline, CDR1 is SEHNR, CDR2 FQNEAQ (reference sequence). This CDR3 has 18 residues. The V end lost 1 base, the J end lost 3 bases, and 22 bases lay between the germline ends. CDR3 in DNA: TGTGCCAGCAGCTTAGTGACGGGGTGGGGAAAGAGGGTCTACGAGCAGTACTTC. Its translation is CASSLVTGWGKRVYEQYF.

The chain recombines TRBV5-1 with TRBJ2-7; weak D call: TRBD2 (6 bases). Trimming removed 1 base at V and 7 bases at J, with 18 bases between. The CDR3 runs 15 residues. Germline CDR1 SGHRS, CDR2 YFSETQ. The CDR3 sequence: CASSLLAGPRLEQYF. The CDR3 DNA follows: TGCGCCAGCAGCTTGCTCGCGGGACCCCGATTGGAGCAGTACTTC.

V is TRBV2 and J is TRBJ1-2; no firm D call. The V gene's germline CDR1 is SNHLY and CDR2 FYNNEI. Trimming removed 8 bases from V and 8 bases from J, with 15 bases in between. This CDR3 contains 12 residues. CDR3 coding DNA: TGTGCCAGCGCGTCCGACCTGGGCGGCTACACCTTC. Protein sequence: CASASDLGGYTF.

This chain uses TRBV28 with TRBJ1-5; D is ambiguous. The V gene's germline CDR1 is MDHEN and CDR2 SYDVKM. This CDR3 spans 16 amino acids. The V end was cut by 5 bases, the J end by 1 base, with 15 bases between. The CDR3 sequence is CASSPLSYRSNQPQHF. CDR3 DNA sequence: TGTGCCAGCAGTCCCCTATCGTACCGGAGCAATCAGCCCCAGCATTTT. Full variable domain (outside the CDR3, taken from reference TRBV28 and TRBJ1-5): DVKVTQSSRYLVKRTGEKVFLECVQDMDHENMFWYRQDPGLGLRLIYFSYDVKMKEKGDIPEGYSVSREKKERFSLILESASTNQTSMYLCASSPLSYRSNQPQHFGDGTRLSIL.

The chain carries TRBV30 and TRBJ2-5; 8 nucleotides agree with TRBD1. The germline gives CDR1 GTSNPN, CDR2 SVGIG (reference sequence). The length of the CDR3 is 14 residues. The J segment lost 6 bases and the V segment lost 3 bases, leaving 9 bases of the junction unmatched. CDR3 region: CAWRDRASSKTQYF. CDR3 bases: TGTGCCTGGAGGGACAGGGCAAGTAGCAAGACCCAGTACTTC.